Listed below are T cell receptor beta chains from one sample, sequenced in a study of T cells in Graves' hyperthyroidism and ophthalmopathy. TCRdb reanalysed the multiplex PCR reads using MiXCR and keeps one entry per CDR3 protein. The sample records around 530,000 distinct CDR3 sequences, about 15% being singletons. Sample: blood. These TCRs come from a young woman with Graves' ophthalmopathy. The CDR3 runs from the conserved cysteine through the conserved F or W. The order of the fields is J gene, D gene, clone size, V gene, CDR3 protein, CDR3 DNA. A D gene is named only where the DNA matches it firmly. Rows may omit the clone size; those that give it use once, few, many or a size class.

j_call: TRBJ2-7
d_call: TRBD2
clone_size: many
v_call: TRBV28
cdr3_aa: CASSPGTTTFYEQYF
cdr3_nt: TGTGCCAGCAGTCCCGGGACTACGACTTTTTACGAGCAGTACTTC

j_call: TRBJ2-5
d_call: .
clone_size: many
v_call: TRBV12-3/TRBV12-4
cdr3_aa: CASSLRELEETQYF
cdr3_nt: TGTGCCAGCAGTTTACGGGAGTTGGAAGAGACCCAGTACTTC

j_call: TRBJ1-2
d_call: .
clone_size: few
v_call: TRBV19
cdr3_aa: CASSNQGGYGYTF
cdr3_nt: TGTGCCAGTAGTAATCAGGGAGGCTATGGCTACACCTTC

j_call: TRBJ2-6
d_call: .
clone_size: few
v_call: TRBV18
cdr3_aa: CASSLSTDPPLVVLTF
cdr3_nt: TGTGCCAGCTCACTCTCGACGGATCCTCCCTTAGTCGTCCTGACTTTC

j_call: TRBJ1-1
d_call: .
clone_size: .
v_call: TRBV10-3
cdr3_aa: CAIGAGRTEAFF
cdr3_nt: TGTGCCATCGGGGCAGGGAGAACTGAAGCTTTCTTT

j_call: TRBJ1-1
d_call: .
clone_size: many
v_call: TRBV4-1
cdr3_aa: CASSPPSANTEAFF
cdr3_nt: TGCGCCAGCAGCCCCCCATCAGCGAACACTGAAGCTTTCTTT

j_call: TRBJ2-6
d_call: .
clone_size: few
v_call: TRBV28
cdr3_aa: CASSSGTPLSGANVLTF
cdr3_nt: TGTGCCAGCAGTTCCGGGACTCCGCTCTCTGGGGCCAACGTCCTGACTTTC

j_call: TRBJ2-7
d_call: .
clone_size: many
v_call: TRBV7-9
cdr3_aa: CASSLVGPSYEQYF
cdr3_nt: TGTGCCAGCAGCTTAGTTGGGCCCTCCTACGAGCAGTACTTC

j_call: TRBJ1-6
d_call: TRBD1
clone_size: many
v_call: TRBV11-3
cdr3_aa: CASSHGTGYGSPLHF
cdr3_nt: TGTGCCAGCAGCCACGGGACAGGGTATGGTTCACCCCTCCACTTT

j_call: TRBJ1-2
d_call: .
clone_size: few
v_call: TRBV10-3
cdr3_aa: CAITRESGYTF
cdr3_nt: TGTGCCATCACCAGGGAGAGTGGCTACACCTTC

j_call: TRBJ2-7
d_call: .
clone_size: many
v_call: TRBV5-1
cdr3_aa: CASSLVGESEQYF
cdr3_nt: TGCGCCAGCAGCTTGGTCGGGGAAAGCGAGCAGTACTTC

j_call: TRBJ2-3
d_call: .
clone_size: many
v_call: TRBV28
cdr3_aa: CASSFGPADSTDTQYF
cdr3_nt: TGTGCCAGCAGTTTTGGCCCAGCGGATAGCACAGATACGCAGTATTTT

j_call: TRBJ1-2
d_call: TRBD1
clone_size: many
v_call: TRBV7-3
cdr3_aa: CASSDTGQESYGYTF
cdr3_nt: TGTGCCAGCAGCGATACAGGACAGGAAAGCTATGGCTACACCTTC

j_call: TRBJ2-5
d_call: .
clone_size: few
v_call: TRBV14
cdr3_aa: CASSQDHRVQETQYF
cdr3_nt: TGTGCCAGCAGCCAAGATCACAGGGTCCAAGAGACCCAGTACTTC

j_call: TRBJ2-1
d_call: TRBD2
clone_size: many
v_call: TRBV11-3
cdr3_aa: CASSPGLAGEEQFF
cdr3_nt: TGTGCCAGCAGCCCGGGACTAGCGGGAGAAGAGCAGTTCTTC

j_call: TRBJ2-1
d_call: TRBD1
clone_size: .
v_call: TRBV30
cdr3_aa: CAWTGGEYNEQFF
cdr3_nt: TGTGCCTGGACAGGGGGCGAATACAATGAGCAGTTCTTC

j_call: TRBJ2-7
d_call: TRBD2
clone_size: .
v_call: TRBV28
cdr3_aa: CASSLTASGAYEQYF
cdr3_nt: TGTGCCAGCAGTTTAACGGCTAGCGGAGCCTACGAGCAGTACTTC

j_call: TRBJ2-1
d_call: .
clone_size: once
v_call: TRBV19
cdr3_aa: CASGETAYNEQFF
cdr3_nt: TGTGCCAGTGGAGAGACAGCTTACAATGAGCAGTTCTTC

j_call: TRBJ1-4
d_call: TRBD1
clone_size: .
v_call: TRBV6-1
cdr3_aa: CVAGLTGRVDEKLFF
cdr3_nt: TGTGTCGCGGGTCTGACAGGGAGGGTTGATGAAAAACTGTTTTTT

j_call: TRBJ2-1
d_call: .
clone_size: .
v_call: TRBV27
cdr3_aa: CASSLSIITYNEQFF
cdr3_nt: TGTGCCAGCAGTTTATCGATTATTACCTACAATGAGCAGTTCTTC

j_call: TRBJ2-3
d_call: .
clone_size: many
v_call: TRBV7-3
cdr3_aa: CASSPGGARDTQYF
cdr3_nt: TGTGCCAGCAGCCCAGGGGGGGCCAGGGATACGCAGTATTTT

j_call: TRBJ1-1
d_call: .
clone_size: many
v_call: TRBV2
cdr3_aa: CASNGDRNTEAFF
cdr3_nt: TGTGCCAGCAATGGGGACCGGAACACTGAAGCTTTCTTT

j_call: TRBJ2-3
d_call: TRBD2
clone_size: .
v_call: TRBV10-3
cdr3_aa: CAIRGTSGGPSSTDTQYF
cdr3_nt: TGTGCCATCAGGGGGACTAGCGGGGGGCCATCCAGCACAGATACGCAGTATTTT

j_call: TRBJ1-5
d_call: .
clone_size: many
v_call: TRBV28
cdr3_aa: CASSLSGYGNQPQHF
cdr3_nt: TGTGCCAGCAGTTTAAGTGGGTATGGCAATCAGCCCCAGCATTTT

j_call: TRBJ2-1
d_call: .
clone_size: many
v_call: TRBV7-8
cdr3_aa: CASSPPISGRYNEQFF
cdr3_nt: TGTGCCAGCAGCCCCCCTATTTCGGGACGCTACAATGAGCAGTTCTTC